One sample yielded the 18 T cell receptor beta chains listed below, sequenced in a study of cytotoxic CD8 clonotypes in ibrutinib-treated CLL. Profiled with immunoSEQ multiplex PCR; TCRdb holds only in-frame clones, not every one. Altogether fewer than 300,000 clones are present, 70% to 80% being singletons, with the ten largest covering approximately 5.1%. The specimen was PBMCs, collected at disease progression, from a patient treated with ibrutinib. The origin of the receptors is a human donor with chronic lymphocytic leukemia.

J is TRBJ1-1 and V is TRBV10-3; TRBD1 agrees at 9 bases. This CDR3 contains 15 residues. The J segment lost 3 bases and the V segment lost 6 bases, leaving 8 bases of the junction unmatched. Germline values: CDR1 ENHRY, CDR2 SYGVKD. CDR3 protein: CAIRPGTGMYTEAFF. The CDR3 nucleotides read TGTGCCATCAGGCCAGGGACAGGGATGTACACTGAAGCTTTCTTT.

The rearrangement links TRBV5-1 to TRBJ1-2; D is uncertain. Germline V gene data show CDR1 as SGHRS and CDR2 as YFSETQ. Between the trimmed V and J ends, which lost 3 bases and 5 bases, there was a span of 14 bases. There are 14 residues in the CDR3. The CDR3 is CASSYGSREYGYTF. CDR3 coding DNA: TGCGCCAGCAGCTATGGGTCTCGGGAATATGGCTACACCTTC.

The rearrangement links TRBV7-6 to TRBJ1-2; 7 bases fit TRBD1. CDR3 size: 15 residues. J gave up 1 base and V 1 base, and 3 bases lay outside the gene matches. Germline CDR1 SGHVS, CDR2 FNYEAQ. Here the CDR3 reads CASSLEAGGNYGYTF. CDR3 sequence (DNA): TGTGCCAGCAGCTTAGAGGCAGGGGGTAACTATGGCTACACCTTC.

CDR3 in amino acids: CASSYQGYEQFF. The CDR3 nucleotides read TGTGCCAGCAGTTACCAGGGGTACGAGCAGTTCTTC. The chain combines TRBV6-6 with TRBJ2-1, with a tentative D call TRBD1 (6 bases). Trimming removed 2 bases at V and 10 bases at J, with 9 bases between. Germline V CDR1 and CDR2: MNHNY, SVGAGI (reference sequence). The CDR3 consists of 12 residues.

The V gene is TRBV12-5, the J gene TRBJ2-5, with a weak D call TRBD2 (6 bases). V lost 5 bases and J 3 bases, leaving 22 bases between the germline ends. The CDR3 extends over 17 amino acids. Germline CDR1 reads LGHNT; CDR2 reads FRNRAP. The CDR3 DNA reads TGTGCTAGTGGTCCGATGGGACTGGAAAAAGTTGAAGAGACCCAGTACTTC. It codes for CASGPMGLEKVEETQYF. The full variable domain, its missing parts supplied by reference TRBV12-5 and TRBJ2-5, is DARVTQTPRHKVTEMGQEVTMRCQPILGHNTVFWYRQTMMQGLELLAYFRNRAPLDDSGMPKDRFSAEMPDATLATLKIQPSEPRDSAVYFCASGPMGLEKVEETQYFGPGTRLLVL.

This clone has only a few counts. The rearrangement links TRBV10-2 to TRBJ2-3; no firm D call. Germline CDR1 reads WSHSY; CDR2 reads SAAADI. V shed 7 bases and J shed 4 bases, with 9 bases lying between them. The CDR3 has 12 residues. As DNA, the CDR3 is TGCGCCAGCACTGGTGGAGCAGATACGCAGTATTTT. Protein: CASTGGADTQYF.

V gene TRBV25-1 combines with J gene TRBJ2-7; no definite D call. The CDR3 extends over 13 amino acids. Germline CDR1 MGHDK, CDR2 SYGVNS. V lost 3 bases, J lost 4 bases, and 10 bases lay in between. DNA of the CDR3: TGTGCCAGCAGTGAGGTCCAGCCTTACGAGCAGTACTTC. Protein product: CASSEVQPYEQYF.

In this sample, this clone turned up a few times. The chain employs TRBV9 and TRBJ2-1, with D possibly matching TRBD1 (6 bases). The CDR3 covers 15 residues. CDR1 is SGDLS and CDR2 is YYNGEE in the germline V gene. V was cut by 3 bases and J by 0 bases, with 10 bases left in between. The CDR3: CASSAQGSSYNEQFF. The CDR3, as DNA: TGTGCCAGCAGCGCACAGGGTTCCTCCTACAATGAGCAGTTCTTC. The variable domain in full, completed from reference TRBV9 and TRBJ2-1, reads DSGVTQTPKHLITATGQRVTLRCSPRSGDLSVYWYQQSLDQGLQFLIQYYNGEERAKGNILERFSAQQFPDLHSELNLSSLELGDSALYFCASSAQGSSYNEQFFGPGTRLTVL.

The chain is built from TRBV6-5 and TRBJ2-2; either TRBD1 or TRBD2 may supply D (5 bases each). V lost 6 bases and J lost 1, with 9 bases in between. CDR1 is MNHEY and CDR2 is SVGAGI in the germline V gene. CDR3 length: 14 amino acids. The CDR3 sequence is CASRPGRNTGELFF. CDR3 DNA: TGTGCCAGCAGACCGGGACGGAACACCGGGGAGCTGTTTTTT.

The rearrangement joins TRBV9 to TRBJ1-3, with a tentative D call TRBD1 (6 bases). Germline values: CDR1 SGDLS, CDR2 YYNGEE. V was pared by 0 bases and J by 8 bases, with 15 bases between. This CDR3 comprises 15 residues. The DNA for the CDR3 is TGTGCCAGCAGCGTAGATCGGGGACATATAGACACCATATATTTT. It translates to CASSVDRGHIDTIYF.

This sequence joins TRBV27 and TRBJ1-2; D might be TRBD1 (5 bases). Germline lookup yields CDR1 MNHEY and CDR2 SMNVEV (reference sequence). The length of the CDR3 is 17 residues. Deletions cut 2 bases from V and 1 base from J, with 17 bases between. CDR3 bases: TGTGCCAGCAGTTTAAGAACCCCCGGGGGGGTTAACTATGGCTACACCTTC. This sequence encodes CASSLRTPGGVNYGYTF.

The CDR3 coding sequence is TGCGCCAGCAGCCGGACTAGCGGAAAACAAGATACGCAGTATTTT. Protein: CASSRTSGKQDTQYF. The chain carries TRBV5-1 and TRBJ2-3, with 10 bases matching TRBD2. The CDR3 consists of 15 residues. The trim removed 4 bases at V and 5 bases at J, leaving 7 bases unmatched. Germline V gene data show CDR1 as SGHRS and CDR2 as YFSETQ.

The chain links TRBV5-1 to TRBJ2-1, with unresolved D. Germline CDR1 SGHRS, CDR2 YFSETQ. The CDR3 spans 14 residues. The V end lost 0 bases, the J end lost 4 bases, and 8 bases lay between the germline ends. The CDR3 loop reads CASSLEDGYNEQFF. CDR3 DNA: TGCGCCAGCAGCTTGGAGGACGGGTACAATGAGCAGTTCTTC. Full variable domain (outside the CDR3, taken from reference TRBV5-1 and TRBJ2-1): KAGVTQTPRYLIKTRGQQVTLSCSPISGHRSVSWYQQTPGQGLQFLFEYFSETQRNKGNFPGRFSGRQFSNSRSEMNVSTLELGDSALYLCASSLEDGYNEQFFGPGTRLTVL.

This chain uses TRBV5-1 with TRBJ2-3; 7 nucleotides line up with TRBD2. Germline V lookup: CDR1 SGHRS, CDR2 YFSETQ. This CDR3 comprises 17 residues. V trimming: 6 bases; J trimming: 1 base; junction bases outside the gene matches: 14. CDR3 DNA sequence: TGCGCCAGCAACCCAATCCACGCTAGCGGAGGCACAGATACGCAGTATTTT. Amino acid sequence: CASNPIHASGGTDTQYF. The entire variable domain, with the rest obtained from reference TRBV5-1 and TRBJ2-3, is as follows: KAGVTQTPRYLIKTRGQQVTLSCSPISGHRSVSWYQQTPGQGLQFLFEYFSETQRNKGNFPGRFSGRQFSNSRSEMNVSTLELGDSALYLCASNPIHASGGTDTQYFGPGTRLTVL.

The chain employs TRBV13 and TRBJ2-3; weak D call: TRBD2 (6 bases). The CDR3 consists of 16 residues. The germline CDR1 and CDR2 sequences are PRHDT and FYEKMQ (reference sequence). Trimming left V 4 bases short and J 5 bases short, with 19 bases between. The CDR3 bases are TGTGCCAGCAGCTCTTCGCGAGGGACGGGAGAAGATACGCAGTATTTT. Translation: CASSSSRGTGEDTQYF. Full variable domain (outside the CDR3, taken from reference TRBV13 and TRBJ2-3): AAGVIQSPRHLIKEKRETATLKCYPIPRHDTVYWYQQGPGQDPQFLISFYEKMQSDKGSIPDRFSAQQFSDYHSELNMSSLELGDSALYFCASSSSRGTGEDTQYFGPGTRLTVL.

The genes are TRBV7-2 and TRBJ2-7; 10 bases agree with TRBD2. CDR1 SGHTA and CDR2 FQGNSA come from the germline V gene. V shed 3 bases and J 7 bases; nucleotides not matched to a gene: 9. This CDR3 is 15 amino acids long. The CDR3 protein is CASSFQLAGVGEQYF. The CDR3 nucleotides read TGTGCCAGCAGCTTTCAGCTAGCGGGAGTTGGTGAGCAGTACTTC.

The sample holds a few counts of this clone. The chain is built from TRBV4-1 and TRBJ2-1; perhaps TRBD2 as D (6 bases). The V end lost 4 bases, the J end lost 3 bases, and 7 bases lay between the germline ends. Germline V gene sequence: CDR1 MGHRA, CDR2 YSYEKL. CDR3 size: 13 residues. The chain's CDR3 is CASSPGDYNEQFF. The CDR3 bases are TGCGCCAGCAGCCCGGGGGACTACAATGAGCAGTTCTTC.

The CDR3 coding sequence is TGCGCCAGCAGCATCGACAGGGTAGGCGCAGATACGCAGTATTTT. Translation gives CASSIDRVGADTQYF. This chain links TRBV5-1 with TRBJ2-3; 7 nucleotides align to TRBD1. Trimming cost V 4 bases and J 4 bases; bases outside gene matches: 9. There are 15 residues in the CDR3. The V gene's germline CDR1 is SGHRS and CDR2 YFSETQ.